The 4 T cell receptor beta chains below were found in one sample sequenced in a study of PD-1 blockade in classical Hodgkin lymphoma (TCRdb year 2020). The intended sense of this specimen's time point label: cycle 1 day 1 (C1D1), immediately before nivolumab initiation. Every trial patient had relapsed after autologous stem cell transplantation, and cohorts A, B and C differed in prior brentuximab vedotin exposure. A Miltenyi CD4+ T cell isolation kit was used for magnetic negative selection to purify CD4+ T cells from thawed PBMCs. The method was the immunoSEQ multiplex PCR assay. TCRdb re-hosts the immuneACCESS table, in-frame sequences only. Its copies lack some clones; in the studies checked, an unresolved V gene accounts for under half of them, and the cause for the rest is not known. Counted in this sample were roughly 25,000 clones; 80% to 85% of them appeared once. Clones ranked in the top ten supply under 2% of the sample.

This sample comprised CD4+ T cells from blood, obtained at baseline. The receptor set was obtained from a human donor with classical Hodgkin lymphoma.

V gene TRBV27 combines with J gene TRBJ2-7; 8 nucleotides agree with TRBD1. This CDR3 region has 14 residues. Germline CDR1 reads MNHEY; CDR2 reads SMNVEV (reference sequence). V shed 4 bases and J 2 bases; nucleotides not matched to a gene: 4. CDR3 loop: CASSSGQGTYEQYF. CDR3 DNA: TGTGCCAGCAGTTCCGGACAGGGAACCTACGAGCAGTACTTC.

This clone was detected a few times. CDR3 region: CASRGQMNTEAFF. CDR3 coding DNA: TGCGCCAGCAGGGGACAGATGAACACTGAAGCTTTCTTT. This sequence joins TRBV5-1 and TRBJ1-1; 7 nucleotides match TRBD1. J gave up 0 bases and V 5 bases, and 1 base lay outside the gene matches. Germline V gives CDR1 SGHRS, CDR2 YFSETQ. The CDR3 runs 13 residues.

V and J are TRBV30 and TRBJ2-7, with a tentative D call TRBD2 (5 bases). Deletions cut 0 bases from V and 4 bases from J, with 10 bases between. This CDR3 comprises 13 residues. The germline V gene has CDR1 GTSNPN and CDR2 SVGIG (reference sequence). CDR3 sequence (DNA): TGTGCCTGGAGTGTGAGAGGGATTTACGAGCAGTACTTC. Translating gives CAWSVRGIYEQYF.

CDR3 nucleotides: TGTGCCAGCAGCCCGAAAGGACTAGCGGGGGCCGACGGGGAGACCCAGTACTTC. Translating it yields CASSPKGLAGADGETQYF. The chain is built from TRBV7-3 and TRBJ2-5; 13 bases fit TRBD2. The trim removed 5 bases at V and 5 bases at J, leaving 14 bases unmatched. The CDR3 sequence is 18 residues long. Germline V gene sequence: CDR1 SGHTA, CDR2 FQGTGA.